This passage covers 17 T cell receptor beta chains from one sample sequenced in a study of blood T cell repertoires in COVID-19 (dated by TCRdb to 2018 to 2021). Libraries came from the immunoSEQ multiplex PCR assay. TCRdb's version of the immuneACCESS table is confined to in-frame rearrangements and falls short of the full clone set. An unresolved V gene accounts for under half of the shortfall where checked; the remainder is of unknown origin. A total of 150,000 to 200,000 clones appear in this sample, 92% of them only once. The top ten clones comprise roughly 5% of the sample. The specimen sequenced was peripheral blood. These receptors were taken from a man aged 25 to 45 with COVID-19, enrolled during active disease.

The CDR3 DNA is TGTGCCAGTAGTACCCTCCGCGGGACAGTCGGCAATCAGCCCCAGCATTTT. Translated: CASSTLRGTVGNQPQHF. The chain is built from TRBV19 and TRBJ1-5, with 7 positions matching TRBD1. Germline V gene data show CDR1 as LNHDA and CDR2 as SQIVND (reference sequence). Trimming cost V 4 bases and J 2 bases; bases outside gene matches: 11. The CDR3 length is 17 residues.

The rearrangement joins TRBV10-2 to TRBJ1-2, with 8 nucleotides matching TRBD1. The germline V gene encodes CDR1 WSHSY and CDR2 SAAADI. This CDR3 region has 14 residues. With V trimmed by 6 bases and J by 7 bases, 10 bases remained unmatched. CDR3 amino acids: CASSALTGVGGYTF. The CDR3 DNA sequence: TGCGCCAGCAGCGCCCTGACAGGGGTGGGTGGCTACACCTTC.

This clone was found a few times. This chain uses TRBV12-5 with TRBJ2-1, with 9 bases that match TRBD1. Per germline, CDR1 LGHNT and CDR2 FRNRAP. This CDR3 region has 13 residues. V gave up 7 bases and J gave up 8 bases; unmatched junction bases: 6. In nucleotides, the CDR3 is TGTGCTAGTGTCACGGACAGGGGCTATGAGCAGTTCTTC. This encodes CASVTDRGYEQFF.

CDR3 in amino acids: CASSPRGGNYGYTF. CDR3 DNA sequence: TGTGCCAGTAGTCCCCGAGGAGGTAACTATGGCTACACCTTC. This sequence joins TRBV19 and TRBJ1-2, with D unclear. The CDR3 spans 14 residues. CDR1 LNHDA and CDR2 SQIVND come from the germline V gene (reference sequence). V lost 5 bases and J lost 1, with 11 bases in between.

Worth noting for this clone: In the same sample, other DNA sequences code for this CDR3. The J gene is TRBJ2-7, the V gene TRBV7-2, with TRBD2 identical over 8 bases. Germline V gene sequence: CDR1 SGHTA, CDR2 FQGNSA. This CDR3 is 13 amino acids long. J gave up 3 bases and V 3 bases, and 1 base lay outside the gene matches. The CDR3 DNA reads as TGTGCCAGCAGCTTCGCGGGGGGCTACGAGCAGTACTTC. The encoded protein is CASSFAGGYEQYF. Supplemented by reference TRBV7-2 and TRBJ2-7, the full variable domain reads GAGVSQSPSNKVTEKGKDVELRCDPISGHTALYWYRQSLGQGLEFLIYFQGNSAPDKSGLPSDRFSAERTGGSVSTLTIQRTQQEDSAVYLCASSFAGGYEQYFGPGTRLTVT.

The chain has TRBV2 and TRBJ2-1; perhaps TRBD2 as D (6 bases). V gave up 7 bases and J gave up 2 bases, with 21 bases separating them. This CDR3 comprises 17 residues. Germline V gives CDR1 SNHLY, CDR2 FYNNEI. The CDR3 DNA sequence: TGTGCCAGCAAAGAGGGAGGTGGACTCACTACCTACAATGAGCAGTTCTTC. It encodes CASKEGGGLTTYNEQFF.

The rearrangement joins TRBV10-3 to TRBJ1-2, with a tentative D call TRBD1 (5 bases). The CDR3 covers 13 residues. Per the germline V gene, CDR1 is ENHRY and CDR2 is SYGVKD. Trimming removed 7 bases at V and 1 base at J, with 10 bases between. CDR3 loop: CAITPQGNYGYTF. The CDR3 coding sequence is TGTGCCATCACCCCCCAGGGTAACTATGGCTACACCTTC.

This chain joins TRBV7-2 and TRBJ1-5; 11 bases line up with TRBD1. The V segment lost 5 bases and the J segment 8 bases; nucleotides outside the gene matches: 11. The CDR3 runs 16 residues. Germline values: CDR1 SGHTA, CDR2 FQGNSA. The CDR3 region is CASSLTGQGALKPQHF. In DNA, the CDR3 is TGTGCCAGCAGCCTTACTGGACAGGGGGCCCTTAAGCCCCAGCATTTT.

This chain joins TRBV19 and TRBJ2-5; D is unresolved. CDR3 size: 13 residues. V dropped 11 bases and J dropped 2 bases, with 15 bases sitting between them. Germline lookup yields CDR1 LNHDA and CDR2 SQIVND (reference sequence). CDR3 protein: CASKVTAQETQYF. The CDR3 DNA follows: TGTGCCTCCAAAGTCACAGCACAAGAGACCCAGTACTTC.

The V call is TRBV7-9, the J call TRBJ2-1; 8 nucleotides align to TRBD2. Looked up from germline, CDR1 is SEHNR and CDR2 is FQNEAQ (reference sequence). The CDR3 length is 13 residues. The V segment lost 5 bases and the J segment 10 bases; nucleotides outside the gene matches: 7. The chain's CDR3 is CASSPTQRGEQFF. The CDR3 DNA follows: TGTGCCAGCAGCCCCACCCAGCGGGGGGAGCAGTTCTTC.

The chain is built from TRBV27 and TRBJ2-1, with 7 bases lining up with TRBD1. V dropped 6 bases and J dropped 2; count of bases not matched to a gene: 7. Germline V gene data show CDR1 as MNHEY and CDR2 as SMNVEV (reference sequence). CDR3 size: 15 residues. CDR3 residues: CASSDTGAAYNEQFF. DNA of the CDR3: TGTGCCAGCAGCGATACAGGGGCCGCCTACAATGAGCAGTTCTTC.

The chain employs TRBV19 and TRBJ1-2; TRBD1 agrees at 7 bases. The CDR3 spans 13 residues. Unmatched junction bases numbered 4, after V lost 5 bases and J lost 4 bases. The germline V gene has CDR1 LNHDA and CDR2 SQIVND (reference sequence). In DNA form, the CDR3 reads TGTGCCAGTAGTCCAGGGGGAAGCTATGGCTACACCTTC. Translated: CASSPGGSYGYTF.

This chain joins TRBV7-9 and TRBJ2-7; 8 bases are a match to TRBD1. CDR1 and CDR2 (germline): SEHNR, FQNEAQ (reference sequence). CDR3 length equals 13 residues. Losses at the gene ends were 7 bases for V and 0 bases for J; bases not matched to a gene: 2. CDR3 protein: CASTGTGSYEQYF. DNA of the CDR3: TGTGCCAGCACTGGGACAGGCTCCTACGAGCAGTACTTC.

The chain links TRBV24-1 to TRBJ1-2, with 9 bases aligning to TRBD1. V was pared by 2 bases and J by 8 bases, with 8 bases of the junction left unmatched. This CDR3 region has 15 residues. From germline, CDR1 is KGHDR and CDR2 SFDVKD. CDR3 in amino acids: CATSDSGQGGYGYTF. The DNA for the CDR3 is TGTGCCACCAGTGATTCGGGACAGGGAGGATACGGCTACACCTTC.

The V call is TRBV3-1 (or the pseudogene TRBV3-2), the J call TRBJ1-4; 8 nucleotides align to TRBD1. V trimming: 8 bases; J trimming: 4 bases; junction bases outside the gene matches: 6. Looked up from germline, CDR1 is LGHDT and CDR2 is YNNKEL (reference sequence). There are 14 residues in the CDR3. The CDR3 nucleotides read TGTGCCAGCTCCACCAGGGGGCTTAATGAAAAACTGTTTTTT. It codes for CASSTRGLNEKLFF.

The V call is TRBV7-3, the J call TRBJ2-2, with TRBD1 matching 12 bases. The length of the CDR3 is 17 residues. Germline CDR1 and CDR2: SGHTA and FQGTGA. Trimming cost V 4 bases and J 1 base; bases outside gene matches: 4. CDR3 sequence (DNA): TGTGCCAGCAGCTCCGGGACAGGGGGCAGGAACACCGGGGAGCTGTTTTTT. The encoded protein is CASSSGTGGRNTGELFF.

CDR3 protein: CAIRSGTGVQETQYF. The DNA for the CDR3 is TGTGCCATCAGGTCCGGGACAGGGGTACAAGAGACCCAGTACTTC. This chain connects TRBV10-3 to TRBJ2-5; 10 bases line up with TRBD1. Trimming removed 6 bases from V and 2 bases from J; junction bases left unmatched: 6. The CDR3 spans 15 residues. Germline assignment: CDR1 ENHRY and CDR2 SYGVKD.